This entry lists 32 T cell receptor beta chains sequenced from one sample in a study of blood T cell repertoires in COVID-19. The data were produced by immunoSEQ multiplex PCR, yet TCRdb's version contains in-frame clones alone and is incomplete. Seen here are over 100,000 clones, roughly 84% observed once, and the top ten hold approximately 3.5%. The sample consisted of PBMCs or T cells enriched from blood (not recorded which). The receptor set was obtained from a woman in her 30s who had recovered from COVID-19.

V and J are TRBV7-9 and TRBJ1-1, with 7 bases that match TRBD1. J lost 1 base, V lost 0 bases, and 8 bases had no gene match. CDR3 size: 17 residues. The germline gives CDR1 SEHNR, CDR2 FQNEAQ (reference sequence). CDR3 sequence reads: CASSLARGGERNTEAFF. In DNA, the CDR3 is TGTGCCAGCAGCTTAGCTAGAGGGGGCGAGAGGAACACTGAAGCTTTCTTT.

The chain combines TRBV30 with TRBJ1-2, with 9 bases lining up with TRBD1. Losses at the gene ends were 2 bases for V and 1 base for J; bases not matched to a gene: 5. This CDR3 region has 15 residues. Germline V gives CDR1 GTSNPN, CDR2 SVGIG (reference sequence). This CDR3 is CAWSPDRGFNYGYTF. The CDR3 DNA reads TGTGCCTGGAGTCCCGACAGGGGGTTTAACTATGGCTACACCTTC.

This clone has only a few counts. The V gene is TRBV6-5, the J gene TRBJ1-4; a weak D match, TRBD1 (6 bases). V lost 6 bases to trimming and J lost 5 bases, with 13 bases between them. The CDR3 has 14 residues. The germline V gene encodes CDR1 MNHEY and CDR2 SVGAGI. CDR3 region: CASSEGGGNEKLFF. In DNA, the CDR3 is TGTGCCAGCAGCGAGGGGGGGGGAAATGAAAAACTGTTTTTT.

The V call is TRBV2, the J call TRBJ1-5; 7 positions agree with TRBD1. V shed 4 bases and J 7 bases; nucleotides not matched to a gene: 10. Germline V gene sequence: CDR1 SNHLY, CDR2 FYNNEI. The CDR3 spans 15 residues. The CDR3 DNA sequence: TGTGCCAGCAGTGCCCTCAGGGACAGTCCCCAGCCCCAGCATTTT. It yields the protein CASSALRDSPQPQHF.

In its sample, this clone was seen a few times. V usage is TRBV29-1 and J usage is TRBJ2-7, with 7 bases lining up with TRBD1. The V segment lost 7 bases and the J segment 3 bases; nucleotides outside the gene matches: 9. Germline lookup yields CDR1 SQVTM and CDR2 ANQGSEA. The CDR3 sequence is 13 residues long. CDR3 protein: CSAVTGTDYEQYF. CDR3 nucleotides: TGCAGCGCCGTTACCGGGACAGACTACGAGCAGTACTTC.

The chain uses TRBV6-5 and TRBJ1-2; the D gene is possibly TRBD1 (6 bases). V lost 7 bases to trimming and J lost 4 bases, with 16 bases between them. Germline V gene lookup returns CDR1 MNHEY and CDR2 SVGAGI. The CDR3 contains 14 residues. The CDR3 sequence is CASIPSRGVYGYTF. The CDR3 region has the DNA TGTGCCAGCATCCCCTCCAGGGGCGTCTATGGCTACACCTTC.

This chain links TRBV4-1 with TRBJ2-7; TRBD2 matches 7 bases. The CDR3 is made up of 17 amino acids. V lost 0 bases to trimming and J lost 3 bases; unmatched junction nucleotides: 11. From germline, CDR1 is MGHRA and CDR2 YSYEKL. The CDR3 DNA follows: TGCGCCAGCAGCCAAGAGGCAGGCGGGAGTTTTAACTACGAGCAGTACTTC. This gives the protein CASSQEAGGSFNYEQYF.

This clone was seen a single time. CDR3 protein: CASSLGGIPLSNQPQHF. CDR3 DNA: TGTGCCAGCAGCTTGGGCGGAATACCCCTTAGCAATCAGCCCCAGCATTTT. The rearrangement joins TRBV5-6 to TRBJ1-5; D ambiguous. Germline CDR1 SGHDT, CDR2 YYEEEE. Trimming shortened V by 0 bases and J by 0 bases, and 13 bases separated the two germline ends. This CDR3 comprises 17 residues.

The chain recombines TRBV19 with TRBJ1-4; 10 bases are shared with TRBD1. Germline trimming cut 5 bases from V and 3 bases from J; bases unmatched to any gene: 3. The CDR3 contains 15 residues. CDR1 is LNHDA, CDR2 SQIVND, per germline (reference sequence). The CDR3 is CASSGGTGANEKLFF. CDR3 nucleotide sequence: TGTGCCAGTAGTGGAGGGACAGGGGCTAATGAAAAACTGTTTTTT.

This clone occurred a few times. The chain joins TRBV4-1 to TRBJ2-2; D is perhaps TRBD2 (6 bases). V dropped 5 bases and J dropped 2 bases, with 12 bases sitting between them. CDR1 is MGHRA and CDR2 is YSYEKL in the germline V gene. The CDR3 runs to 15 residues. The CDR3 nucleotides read TGCGCCAGCAGCTCACCCGGGGGAAACACCGGGGAGCTGTTTTTT. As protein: CASSSPGGNTGELFF.

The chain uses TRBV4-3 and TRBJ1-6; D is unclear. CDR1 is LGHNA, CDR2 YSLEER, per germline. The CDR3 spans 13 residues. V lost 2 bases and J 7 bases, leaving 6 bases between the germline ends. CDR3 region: CASSQHGNSPLHF. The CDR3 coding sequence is TGCGCCAGCAGCCAACACGGGAATTCACCCCTCCACTTT.

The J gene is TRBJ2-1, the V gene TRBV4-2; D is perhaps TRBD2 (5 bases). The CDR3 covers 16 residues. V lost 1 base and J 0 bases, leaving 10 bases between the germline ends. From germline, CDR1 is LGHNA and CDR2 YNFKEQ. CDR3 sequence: CASSQGRASSYNEQFF. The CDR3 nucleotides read TGTGCCAGCAGCCAAGGGCGGGCTAGCTCCTACAATGAGCAGTTCTTC.

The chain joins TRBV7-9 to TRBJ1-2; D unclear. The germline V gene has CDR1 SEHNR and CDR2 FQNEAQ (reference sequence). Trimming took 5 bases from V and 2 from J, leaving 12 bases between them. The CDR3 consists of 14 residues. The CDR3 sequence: CASSPAGRNYGYTF. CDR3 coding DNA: TGTGCCAGCAGCCCCGCGGGTCGGAACTATGGCTACACCTTC.

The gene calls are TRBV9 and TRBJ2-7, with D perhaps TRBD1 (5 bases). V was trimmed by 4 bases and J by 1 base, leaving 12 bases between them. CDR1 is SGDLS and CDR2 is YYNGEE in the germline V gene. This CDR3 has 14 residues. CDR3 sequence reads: CASSLGQGSYEQYF. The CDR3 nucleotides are TGTGCCAGCAGCCTGGGTCAGGGTTCCTACGAGCAGTACTTC.

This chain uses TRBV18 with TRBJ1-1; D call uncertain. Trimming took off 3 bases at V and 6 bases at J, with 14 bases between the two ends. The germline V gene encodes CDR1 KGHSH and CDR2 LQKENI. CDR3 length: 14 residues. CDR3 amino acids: CASSPATARPEAFF. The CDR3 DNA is TGTGCCAGCTCACCGGCTACAGCAAGGCCTGAAGCTTTCTTT.

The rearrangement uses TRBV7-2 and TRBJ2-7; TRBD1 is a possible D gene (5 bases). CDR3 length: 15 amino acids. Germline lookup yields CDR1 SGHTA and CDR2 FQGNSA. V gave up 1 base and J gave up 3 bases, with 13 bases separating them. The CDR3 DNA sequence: TGTGCCAGCAGCTTAGAGTGGACACTACACTACGAGCAGTACTTC. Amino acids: CASSLEWTLHYEQYF.

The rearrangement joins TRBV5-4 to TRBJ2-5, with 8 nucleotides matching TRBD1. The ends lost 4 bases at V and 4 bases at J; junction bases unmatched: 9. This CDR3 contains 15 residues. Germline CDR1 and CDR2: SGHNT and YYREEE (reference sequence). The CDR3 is CASSPDRGKGETQYF. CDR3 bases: TGTGCCAGCAGCCCAGACAGGGGAAAAGGAGAGACCCAGTACTTC.

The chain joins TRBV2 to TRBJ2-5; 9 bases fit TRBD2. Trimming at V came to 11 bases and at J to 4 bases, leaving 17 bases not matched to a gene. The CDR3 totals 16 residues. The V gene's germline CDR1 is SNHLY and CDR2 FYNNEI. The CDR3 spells CAEGRREGRWGETQYF. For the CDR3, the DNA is TGTGCCGAGGGCCGGCGGGAGGGCCGTTGGGGAGAGACCCAGTACTTC.

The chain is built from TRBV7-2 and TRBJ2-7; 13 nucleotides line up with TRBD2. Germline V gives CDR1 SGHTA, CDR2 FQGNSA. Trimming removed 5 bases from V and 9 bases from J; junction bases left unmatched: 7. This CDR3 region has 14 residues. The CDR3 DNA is TGTGCCAGCAGCATTGGACTAGCGGGAGTCAGGCAGTACTTC. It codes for CASSIGLAGVRQYF. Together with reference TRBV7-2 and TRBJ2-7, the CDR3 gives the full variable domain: GAGVSQSPSNKVTEKGKDVELRCDPISGHTALYWYRQSLGQGLEFLIYFQGNSAPDKSGLPSDRFSAERTGGSVSTLTIQRTQQEDSAVYLCASSIGLAGVRQYFGPGTRLTVT.

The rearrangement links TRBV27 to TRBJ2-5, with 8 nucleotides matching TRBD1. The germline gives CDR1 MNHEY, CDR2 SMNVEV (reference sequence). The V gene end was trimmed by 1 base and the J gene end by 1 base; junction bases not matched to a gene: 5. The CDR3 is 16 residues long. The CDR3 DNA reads TGTGCCAGCAGTTTATGGGCAGGGGGCCCCCAAGAGACCCAGTACTTC. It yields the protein CASSLWAGGPQETQYF.

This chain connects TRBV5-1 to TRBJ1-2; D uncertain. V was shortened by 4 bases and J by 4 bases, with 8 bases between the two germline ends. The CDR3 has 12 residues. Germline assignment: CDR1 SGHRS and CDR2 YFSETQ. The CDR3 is CASSPRSYGYTF. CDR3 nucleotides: TGCGCCAGCAGCCCCAGGTCCTATGGCTACACCTTC.

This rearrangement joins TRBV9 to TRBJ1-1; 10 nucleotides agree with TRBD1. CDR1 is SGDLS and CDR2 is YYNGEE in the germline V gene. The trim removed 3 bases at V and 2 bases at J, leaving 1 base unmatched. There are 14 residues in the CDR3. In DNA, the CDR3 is TGTGCCAGCAGCGGACAGGGGGCAAACACTGAAGCTTTCTTT. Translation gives CASSGQGANTEAFF.

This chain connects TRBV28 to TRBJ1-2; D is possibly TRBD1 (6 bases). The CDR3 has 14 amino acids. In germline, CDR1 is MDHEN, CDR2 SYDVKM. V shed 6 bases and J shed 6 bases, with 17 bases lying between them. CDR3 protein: CASRGTGIRHGYTF. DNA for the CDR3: TGTGCCAGCAGGGGTACAGGGATTCGGCATGGCTACACCTTC.

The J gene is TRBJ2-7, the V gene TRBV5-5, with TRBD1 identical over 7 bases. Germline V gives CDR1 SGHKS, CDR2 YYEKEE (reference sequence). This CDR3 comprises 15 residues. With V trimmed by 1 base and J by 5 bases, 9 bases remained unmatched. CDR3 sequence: CASSLLRTGGNEQYF. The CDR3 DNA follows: TGTGCCAGCAGCTTGCTTAGGACAGGAGGTAACGAGCAGTACTTC.

The CDR3 DNA reads as TGTGCCAGCAGCCCGGGACTTCGGTGGAGCTACACCTTC. Protein: CASSPGLRWSYTF. This chain connects TRBV5-4 to TRBJ1-2; TRBD1 is a possible D gene (5 bases). The length of the CDR3 is 13 residues. Germline V gene data show CDR1 as SGHNT and CDR2 as YYREEE (reference sequence). Between the trimmed V and J ends, which lost 4 bases and 9 bases, there was a span of 16 bases.

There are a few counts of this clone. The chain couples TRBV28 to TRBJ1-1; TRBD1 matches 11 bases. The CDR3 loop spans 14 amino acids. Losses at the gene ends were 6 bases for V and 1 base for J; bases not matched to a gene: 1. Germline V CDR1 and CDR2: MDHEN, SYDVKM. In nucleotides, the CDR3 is TGTGCCAGCAGGGGGACAGGGGGGAACACTGAAGCTTTCTTT. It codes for CASRGTGGNTEAFF.

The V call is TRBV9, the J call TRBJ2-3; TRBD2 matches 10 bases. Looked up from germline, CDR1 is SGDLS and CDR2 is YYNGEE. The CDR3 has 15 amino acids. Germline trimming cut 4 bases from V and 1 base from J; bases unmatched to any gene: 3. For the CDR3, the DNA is TGTGCCAGCAGCAAGCGGGAGGGAGGCACAGATACGCAGTATTTT. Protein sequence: CASSKREGGTDTQYF.

The CDR3 DNA sequence: TGTGCCAGCAGTGATATGTACCTAGCGGGCATCTACAATGAGCAGTTCTTC. It translates to CASSDMYLAGIYNEQFF. The J gene is TRBJ2-1, the V gene TRBV2, with TRBD2 identical over 8 bases. Germline V gene lookup returns CDR1 SNHLY and CDR2 FYNNEI. The CDR3 contains 17 residues. Losses at the gene ends were 3 bases for V and 3 bases for J; bases not matched to a gene: 10.

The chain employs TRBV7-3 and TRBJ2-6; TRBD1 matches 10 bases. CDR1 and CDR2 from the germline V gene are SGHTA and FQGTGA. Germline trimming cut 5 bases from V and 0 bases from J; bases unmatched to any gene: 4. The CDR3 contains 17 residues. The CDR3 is CASSPRTGGSGANVLTF. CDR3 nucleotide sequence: TGTGCCAGCAGCCCCCGGACAGGGGGCTCTGGGGCCAACGTCCTGACTTTC.

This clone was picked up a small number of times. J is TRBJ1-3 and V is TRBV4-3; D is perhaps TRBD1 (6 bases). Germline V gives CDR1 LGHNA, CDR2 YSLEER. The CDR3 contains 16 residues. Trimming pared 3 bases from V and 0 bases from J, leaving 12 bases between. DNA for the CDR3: TGCGCCAGCAGCCAGCGCCCACAGGGCTCTGGAAACACCATATATTTT. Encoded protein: CASSQRPQGSGNTIYF.

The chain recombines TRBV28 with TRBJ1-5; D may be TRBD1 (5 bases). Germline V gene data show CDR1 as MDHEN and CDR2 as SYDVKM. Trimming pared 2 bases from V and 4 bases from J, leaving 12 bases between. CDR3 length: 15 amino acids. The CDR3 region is CASSLHRQMNQPQHF. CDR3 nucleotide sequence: TGTGCCAGCAGTTTACACAGACAGATGAATCAGCCCCAGCATTTT.

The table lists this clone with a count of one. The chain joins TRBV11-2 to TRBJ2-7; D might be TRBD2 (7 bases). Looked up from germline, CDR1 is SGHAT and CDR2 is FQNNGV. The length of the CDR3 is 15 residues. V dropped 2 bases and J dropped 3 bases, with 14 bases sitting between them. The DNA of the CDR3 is TGTGCCAGCAGCTTAAGTAGGGGGGGTGGCTACGAGCAGTACTTC. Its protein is CASSLSRGGGYEQYF.